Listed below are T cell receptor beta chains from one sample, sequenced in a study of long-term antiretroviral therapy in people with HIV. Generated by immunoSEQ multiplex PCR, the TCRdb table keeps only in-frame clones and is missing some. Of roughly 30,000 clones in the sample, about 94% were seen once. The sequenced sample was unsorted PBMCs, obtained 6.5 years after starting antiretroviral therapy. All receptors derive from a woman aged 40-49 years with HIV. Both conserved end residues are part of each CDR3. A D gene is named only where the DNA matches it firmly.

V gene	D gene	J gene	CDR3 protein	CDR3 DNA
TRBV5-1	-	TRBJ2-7	CASSLGGSSYEQYF	TGCGCCAGCAGCTTGGGGGGAAGCTCCTACGAGCAGTACTTC
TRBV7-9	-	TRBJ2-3	CASSLEQGDTDTQYF	TGTGCCAGCAGCTTAGAACAGGGTGACACAGATACGCAGTATTTT
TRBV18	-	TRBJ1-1	CASSPPLTERAANTEAFF	TGTGCCAGCTCACCACCATTAACCGAGAGGGCGGCGAACACTGAAGCTTTCTTT
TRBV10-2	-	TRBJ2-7	CASSRKDRLSSYEQYF	TGCGCCAGCAGCCGGAAGGACAGACTGAGCTCCTACGAGCAGTACTTC
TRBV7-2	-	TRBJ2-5	CASSLTGGWETQYF	TGTGCCAGCAGCTTAACGGGGGGCTGGGAGACCCAGTACTTC
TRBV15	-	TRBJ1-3	CATSRENLFGNTIYF	TGTGCCACCAGCAGAGAAAACCTTTTTGGAAACACCATATATTTT
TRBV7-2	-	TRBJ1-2	CASSRGGGYGYTF	TGTGCCAGCAGCCGGGGAGGGGGCTATGGCTACACCTTC
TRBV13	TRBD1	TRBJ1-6	CASSHGQGSDSPLHF	TGTGCCAGCAGCCACGGACAGGGCAGCGATTCACCCCTCCACTTT
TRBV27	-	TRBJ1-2	CASSLRRVQGFKLGGYTF	TGTGCCAGCAGTTTACGACGGGTCCAGGGCTTCAAATTAGGTGGCTACACCTTC
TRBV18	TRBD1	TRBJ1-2	CASSPEVGQGVNYGYTF	TGTGCCAGCTCACCAGAAGTAGGACAGGGTGTTAACTATGGCTACACCTTC
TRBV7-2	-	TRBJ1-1	CASSESTVNTEAFF	TGTGCCAGCAGCGAATCGACAGTAAACACTGAAGCTTTCTTT